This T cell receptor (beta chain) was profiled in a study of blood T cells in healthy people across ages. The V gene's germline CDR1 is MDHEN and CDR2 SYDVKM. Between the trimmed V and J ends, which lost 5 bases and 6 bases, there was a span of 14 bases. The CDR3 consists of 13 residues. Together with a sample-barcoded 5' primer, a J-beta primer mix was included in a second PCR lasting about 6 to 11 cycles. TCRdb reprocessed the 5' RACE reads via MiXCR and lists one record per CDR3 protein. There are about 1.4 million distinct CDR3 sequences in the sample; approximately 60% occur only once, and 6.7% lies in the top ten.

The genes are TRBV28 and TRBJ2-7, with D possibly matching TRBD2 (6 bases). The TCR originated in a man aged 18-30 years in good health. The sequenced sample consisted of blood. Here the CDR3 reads CASSTSRDSEQYF. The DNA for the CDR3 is TGTGCCAGCAGTACTTCCAGGGACTCCGAGCAGTACTTC.